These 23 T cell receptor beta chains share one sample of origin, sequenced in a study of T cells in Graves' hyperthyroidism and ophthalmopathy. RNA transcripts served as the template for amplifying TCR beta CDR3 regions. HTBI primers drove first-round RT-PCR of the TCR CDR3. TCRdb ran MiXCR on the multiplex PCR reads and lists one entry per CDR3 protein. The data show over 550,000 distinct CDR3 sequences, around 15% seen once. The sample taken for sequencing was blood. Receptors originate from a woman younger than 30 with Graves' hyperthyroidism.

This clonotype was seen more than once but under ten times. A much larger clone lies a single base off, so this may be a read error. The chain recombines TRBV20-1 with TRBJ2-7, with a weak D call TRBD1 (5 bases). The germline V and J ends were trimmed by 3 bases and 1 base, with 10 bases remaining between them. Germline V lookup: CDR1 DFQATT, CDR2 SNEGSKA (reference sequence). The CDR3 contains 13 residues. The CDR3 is CSASREWSYEQYF. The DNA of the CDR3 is TGCAGTGCTAGCAGGGAATGGTCCTACGAGCAGTACTTC.

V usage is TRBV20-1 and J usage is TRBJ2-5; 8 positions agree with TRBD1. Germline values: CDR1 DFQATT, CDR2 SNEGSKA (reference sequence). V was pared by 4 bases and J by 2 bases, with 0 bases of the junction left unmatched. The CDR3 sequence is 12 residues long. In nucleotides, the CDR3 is TGCAGTGCTAACAGGGGGCAAGAGACCCAGTACTTC. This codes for CSANRGQETQYF.

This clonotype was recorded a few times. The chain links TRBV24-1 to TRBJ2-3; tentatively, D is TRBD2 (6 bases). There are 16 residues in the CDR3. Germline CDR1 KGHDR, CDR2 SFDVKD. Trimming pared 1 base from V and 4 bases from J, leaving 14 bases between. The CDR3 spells CATSDFLGEVPDTQYF. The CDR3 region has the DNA TGTGCCACCAGTGATTTTCTGGGGGAGGTCCCAGATACGCAGTATTTT.

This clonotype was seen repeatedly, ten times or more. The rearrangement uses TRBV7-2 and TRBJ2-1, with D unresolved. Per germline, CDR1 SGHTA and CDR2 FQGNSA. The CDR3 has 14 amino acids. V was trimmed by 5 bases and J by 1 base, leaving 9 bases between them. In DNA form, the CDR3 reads TGTGCCAGCAGCCTAAGGCCGTCCTACAATGAGCAGTTCTTC. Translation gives CASSLRPSYNEQFF.

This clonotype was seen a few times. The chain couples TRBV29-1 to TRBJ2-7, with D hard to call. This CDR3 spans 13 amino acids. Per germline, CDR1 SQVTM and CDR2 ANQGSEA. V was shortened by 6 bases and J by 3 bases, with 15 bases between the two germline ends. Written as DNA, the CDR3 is TGCAGCGTGTCCACGGGCCGTAACTACGAGCAGTACTTC. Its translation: CSVSTGRNYEQYF.

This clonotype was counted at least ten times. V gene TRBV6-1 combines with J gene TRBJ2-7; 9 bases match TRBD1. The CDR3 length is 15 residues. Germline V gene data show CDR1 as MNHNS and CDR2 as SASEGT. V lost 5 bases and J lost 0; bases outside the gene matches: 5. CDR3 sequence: CASSSGTGSSYEQYF. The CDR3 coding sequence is TGTGCCAGCAGTTCGGGGACAGGGAGCTCCTACGAGCAGTACTTC.

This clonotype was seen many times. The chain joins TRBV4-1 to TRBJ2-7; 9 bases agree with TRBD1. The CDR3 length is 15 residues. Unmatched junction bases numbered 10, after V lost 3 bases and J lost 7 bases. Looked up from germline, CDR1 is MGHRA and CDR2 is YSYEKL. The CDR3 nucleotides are TGCGCCAGCAGCCACCGGACAGGGGAGGTTCGAGAGCAGTACTTC. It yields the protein CASSHRTGEVREQYF.

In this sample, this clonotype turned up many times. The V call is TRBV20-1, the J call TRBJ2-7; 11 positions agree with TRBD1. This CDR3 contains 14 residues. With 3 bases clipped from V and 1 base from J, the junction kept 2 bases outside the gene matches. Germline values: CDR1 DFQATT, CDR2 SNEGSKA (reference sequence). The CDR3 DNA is TGCAGTGCTAGCGGGACAGGGGGGTCCTACGAGCAGTACTTC. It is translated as CSASGTGGSYEQYF.

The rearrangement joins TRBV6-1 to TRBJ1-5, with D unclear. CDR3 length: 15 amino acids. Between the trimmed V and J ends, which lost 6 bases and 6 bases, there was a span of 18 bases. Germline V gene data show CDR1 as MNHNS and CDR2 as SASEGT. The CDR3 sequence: CASSSLINRGQPQHF. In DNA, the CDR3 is TGTGCCAGCAGCTCCCTGATTAATCGCGGTCAGCCCCAGCATTTT.

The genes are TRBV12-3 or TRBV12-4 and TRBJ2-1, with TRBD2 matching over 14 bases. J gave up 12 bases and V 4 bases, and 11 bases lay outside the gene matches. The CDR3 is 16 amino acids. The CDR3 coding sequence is TGTGCCAGCAGTTCATCACGACTAGCGGGAGGGCAGGTGCAGTTCTTC. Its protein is CASSSSRLAGGQVQFF.

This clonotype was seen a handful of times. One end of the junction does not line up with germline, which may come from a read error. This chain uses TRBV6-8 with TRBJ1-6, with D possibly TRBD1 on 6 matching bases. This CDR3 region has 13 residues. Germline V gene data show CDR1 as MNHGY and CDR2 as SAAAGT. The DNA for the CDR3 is TGTGTCAGCAGTTATACAGGGTCAACGGCCCTCCACTTT. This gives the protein CVSSYTGSTALHF.

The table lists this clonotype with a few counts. The CDR3 reads CASSLIAAGELFF. CDR3 nucleotides: TGCGCCAGCAGCTTGATTGCGGCCGGGGAGCTGTTTTTT. The J gene is TRBJ2-2, the V gene TRBV5-1; D ambiguous. Deletions cut 1 base from V and 6 bases from J, with 7 bases between. The CDR3 is 13 residues long. Germline assignment: CDR1 SGHRS and CDR2 YFSETQ.

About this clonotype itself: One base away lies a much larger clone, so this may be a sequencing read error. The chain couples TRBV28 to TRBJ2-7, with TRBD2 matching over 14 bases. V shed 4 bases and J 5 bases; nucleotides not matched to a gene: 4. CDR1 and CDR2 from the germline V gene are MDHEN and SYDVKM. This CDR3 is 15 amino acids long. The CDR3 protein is CASSSRTSGGHEQYF. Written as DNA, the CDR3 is TGTGCCAGCAGTTCACGGACTAGCGGGGGGCACGAGCAGTACTTC.

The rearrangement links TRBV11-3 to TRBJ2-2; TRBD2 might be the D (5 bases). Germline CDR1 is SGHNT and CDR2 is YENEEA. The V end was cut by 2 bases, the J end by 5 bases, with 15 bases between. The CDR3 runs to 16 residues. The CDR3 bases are TGTGCCAGCAGCTTATATCCTGGGAGTTCTACCGGGGAGCTGTTTTTT. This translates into CASSLYPGSSTGELFF.

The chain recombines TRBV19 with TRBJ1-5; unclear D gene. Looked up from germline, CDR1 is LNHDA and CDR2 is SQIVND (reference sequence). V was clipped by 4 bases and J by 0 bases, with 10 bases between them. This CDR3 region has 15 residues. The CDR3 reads CASSRTAYSNQPQHF. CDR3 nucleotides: TGTGCCAGTAGTAGGACGGCATATAGCAATCAGCCCCAGCATTTT.

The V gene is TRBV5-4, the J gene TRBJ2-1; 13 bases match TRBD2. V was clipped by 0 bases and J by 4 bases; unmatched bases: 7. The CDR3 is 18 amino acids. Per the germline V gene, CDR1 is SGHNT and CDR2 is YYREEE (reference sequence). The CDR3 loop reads CASSLDYATSGRYNEQFF. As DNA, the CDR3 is TGTGCCAGCAGCTTGGATTACGCGACTAGCGGGAGGTACAATGAGCAGTTCTTC.

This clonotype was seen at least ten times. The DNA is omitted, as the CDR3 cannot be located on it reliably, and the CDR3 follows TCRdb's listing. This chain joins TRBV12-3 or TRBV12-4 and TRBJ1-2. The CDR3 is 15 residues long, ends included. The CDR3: CASSSSSLLGYGYTF.

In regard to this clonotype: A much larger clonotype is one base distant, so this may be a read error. The CDR3: CASSPRLAGGGDEQFF. The CDR3 region has the DNA TGTGCCAGCTCACCTCGACTAGCGGGAGGTGGAGATGAGCAGTTCTTC. V gene TRBV18 combines with J gene TRBJ2-1; TRBD2 agrees at 13 bases. V lost 3 bases to trimming and J lost 8 bases; unmatched junction nucleotides: 7. This CDR3 contains 16 residues. Germline V gene sequence: CDR1 KGHSH, CDR2 LQKENI.

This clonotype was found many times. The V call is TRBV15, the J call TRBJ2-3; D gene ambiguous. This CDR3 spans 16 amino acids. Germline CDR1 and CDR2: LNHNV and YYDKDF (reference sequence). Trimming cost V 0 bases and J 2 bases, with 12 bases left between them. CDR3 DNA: TGTGCCACCAGCAGAGATAGAGTGCGATCCACAGATACGCAGTATTTT. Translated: CATSRDRVRSTDTQYF.

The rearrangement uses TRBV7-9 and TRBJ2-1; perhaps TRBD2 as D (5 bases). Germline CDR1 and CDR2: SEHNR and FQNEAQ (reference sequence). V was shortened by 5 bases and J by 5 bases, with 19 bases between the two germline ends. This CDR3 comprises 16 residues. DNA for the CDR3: TGTGCCAGCAGCCAAAGGGTAGCTGGGGAGCACAATGAGCAGTTCTTC. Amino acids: CASSQRVAGEHNEQFF.

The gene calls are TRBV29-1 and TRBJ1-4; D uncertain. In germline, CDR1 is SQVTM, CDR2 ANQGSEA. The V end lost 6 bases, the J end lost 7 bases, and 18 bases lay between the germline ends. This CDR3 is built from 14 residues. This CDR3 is CSVRGGAGGEKLFF. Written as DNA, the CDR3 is TGCAGCGTCCGGGGTGGCGCGGGCGGTGAAAAACTGTTTTTT.

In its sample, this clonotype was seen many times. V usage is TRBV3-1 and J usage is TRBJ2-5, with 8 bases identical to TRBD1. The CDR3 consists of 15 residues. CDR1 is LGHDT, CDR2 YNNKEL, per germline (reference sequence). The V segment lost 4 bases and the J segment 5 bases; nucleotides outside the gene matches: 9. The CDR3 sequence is CASSLGQGWRETQYF. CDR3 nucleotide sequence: TGTGCCAGCAGCCTAGGACAGGGATGGAGGGAGACCCAGTACTTC.

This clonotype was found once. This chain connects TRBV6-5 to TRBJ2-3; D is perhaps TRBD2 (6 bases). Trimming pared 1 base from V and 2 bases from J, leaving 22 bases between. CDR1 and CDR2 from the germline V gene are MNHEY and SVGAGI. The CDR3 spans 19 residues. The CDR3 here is CASSYLRRGRLTNTDTQYF. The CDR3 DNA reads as TGTGCCAGCAGTTACTTGAGGAGGGGAAGGCTAACGAACACAGATACGCAGTATTTT.